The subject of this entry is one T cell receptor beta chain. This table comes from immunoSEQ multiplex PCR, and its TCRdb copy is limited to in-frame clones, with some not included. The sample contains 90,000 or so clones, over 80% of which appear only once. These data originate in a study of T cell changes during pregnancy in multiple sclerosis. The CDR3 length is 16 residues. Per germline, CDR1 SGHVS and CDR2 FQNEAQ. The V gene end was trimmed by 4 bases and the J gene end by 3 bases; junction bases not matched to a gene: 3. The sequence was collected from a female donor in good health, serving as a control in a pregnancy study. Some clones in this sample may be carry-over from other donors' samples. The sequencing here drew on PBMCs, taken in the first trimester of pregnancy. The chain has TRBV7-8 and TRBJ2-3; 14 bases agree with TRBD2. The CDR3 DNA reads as TGTGCCAGCAGCTCTAGGACTAGCGGGGGGACAGATACGCAGTATTTT. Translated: CASSSRTSGGTDTQYF.